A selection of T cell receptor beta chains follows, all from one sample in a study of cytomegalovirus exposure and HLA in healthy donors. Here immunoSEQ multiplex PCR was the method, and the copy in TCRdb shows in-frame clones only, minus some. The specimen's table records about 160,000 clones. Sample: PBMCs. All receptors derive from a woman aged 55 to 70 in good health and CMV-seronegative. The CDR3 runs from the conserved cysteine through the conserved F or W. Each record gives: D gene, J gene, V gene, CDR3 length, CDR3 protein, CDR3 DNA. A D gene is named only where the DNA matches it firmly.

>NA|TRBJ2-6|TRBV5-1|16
CASSAPTSSGANVLTF
TGCGCCAGCAGCGCGCCCACTTCCTCTGGGGCCAACGTCCTGACTTTC
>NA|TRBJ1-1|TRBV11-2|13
CASSLDTNTEAFF
TGTGCCAGCAGCTTAGACACTAACACTGAAGCTTTCTTT
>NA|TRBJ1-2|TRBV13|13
CASSLGQTYGYTF
TGTGCCAGCAGCTTAGGACAGACCTATGGCTACACCTTC
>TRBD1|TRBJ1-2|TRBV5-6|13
CASSRDSSIGYTF
TGTGCCAGCAGCAGGGACAGTTCTATTGGCTACACCTTC
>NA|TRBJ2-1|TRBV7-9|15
CASSLRQGLYNEQFF
TGTGCCAGCAGCTTAAGGCAGGGACTCTACAATGAGCAGTTCTTC
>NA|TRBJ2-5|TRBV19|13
CASSMLQQETQYF
TGTGCCAGTAGTATGCTACAGCAAGAGACCCAGTACTTC
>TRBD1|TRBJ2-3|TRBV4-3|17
CASSLTFRGRSTDTQYF
TGCGCCAGCAGCCTAACCTTCAGGGGGCGAAGCACAGATACGCAGTATTTT
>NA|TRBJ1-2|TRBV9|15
CASSVDSFQDYGYTF
TGTGCCAGCAGCGTAGACTCCTTTCAGGACTATGGCTACACCTTC
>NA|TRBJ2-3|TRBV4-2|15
CASSPGGPLTDTQYF
TGTGCCAGCAGCCCCGGGGGGCCTCTCACAGATACGCAGTATTTT
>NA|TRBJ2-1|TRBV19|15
CASSSRGLSNNEQFF
TGTGCCAGTAGTTCCAGGGGTTTGTCCAACAATGAGCAGTTCTTC
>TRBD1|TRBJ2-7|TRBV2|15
CASRLLGTGTYEQYF
TGTGCCAGCAGATTATTGGGGACAGGGACGTACGAGCAGTACTTC
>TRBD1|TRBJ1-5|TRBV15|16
CATSSRQGMGNQPQHF
TGTGCCACCAGCAGTAGACAGGGGATGGGCAATCAGCCCCAGCATTTT
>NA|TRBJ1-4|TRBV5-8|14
CASSRRMGDEKLFF
TGTGCCAGCAGTCGTCGAATGGGAGATGAAAAACTGTTTTTT